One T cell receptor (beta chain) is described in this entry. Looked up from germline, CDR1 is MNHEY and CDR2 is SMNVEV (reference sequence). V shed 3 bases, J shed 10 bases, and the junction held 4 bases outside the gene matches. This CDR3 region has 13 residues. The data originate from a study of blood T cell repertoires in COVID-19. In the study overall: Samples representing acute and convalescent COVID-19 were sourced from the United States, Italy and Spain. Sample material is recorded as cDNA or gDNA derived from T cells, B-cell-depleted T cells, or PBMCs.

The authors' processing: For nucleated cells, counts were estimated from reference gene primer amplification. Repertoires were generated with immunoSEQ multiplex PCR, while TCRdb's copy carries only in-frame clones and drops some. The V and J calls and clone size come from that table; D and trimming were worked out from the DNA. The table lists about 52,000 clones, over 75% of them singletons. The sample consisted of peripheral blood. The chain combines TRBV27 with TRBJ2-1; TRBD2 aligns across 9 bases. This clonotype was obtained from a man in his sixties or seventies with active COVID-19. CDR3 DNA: TGTGCCAGCAGTTTTGGCGGGAGGGGGGAGCAGTTCTTC. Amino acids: CASSFGGRGEQFF.